This passage covers 28 T cell receptor beta chains from one sample sequenced in a study of T cell responses to AZD1222 COVID-19 vaccine. Only in-frame clones appear in the TCRdb table, and some are missing; sequencing was by immunoSEQ multiplex PCR. The table shows 50,000 to 55,000 clones, with roughly 86% occurring only once. Here the sequenced sample was peripheral blood, taken 28 days after the second AZD1222 dose. The receptor set was obtained from an adult who received the AZD1222 COVID-19 vaccine.

As DNA, the CDR3 is TGTGCCAGCAGCTTAGAGGGCAGGGGGAATGAGCAGTTCTTC. Protein product: CASSLEGRGNEQFF. The chain couples TRBV7-9 to TRBJ2-1, with TRBD1 identical over 7 bases. Trimming cost V 1 base and J 7 bases; bases outside gene matches: 4. CDR1 SEHNR and CDR2 FQNEAQ come from the germline V gene (reference sequence). The CDR3 is 14 amino acids.

The gene calls are TRBV6-6 and TRBJ2-3; D remains ambiguous. Trimming shortened V by 5 bases and J by 6 bases, and 12 bases separated the two germline ends. Germline CDR1 reads MNHNY; CDR2 reads SVGAGI (reference sequence). CDR3 size: 13 residues. Here the CDR3 reads CASSTTEWDTQYF. In DNA, the CDR3 is TGTGCCAGCAGTACCACCGAATGGGATACGCAGTATTTT.

The sample holds one count of this clone. The chain couples TRBV7-2 to TRBJ2-1; 12 bases are a match to TRBD2. CDR3 length equals 16 residues. With V trimmed by 3 bases and J by 9 bases, 9 bases remained unmatched. The germline V gene has CDR1 SGHTA and CDR2 FQGNSA. The CDR3 DNA reads as TGTGCCAGCAGCTTGGGACTAGCGGGTTCCCAGGGTGAGCAGTTCTTC. Amino acid sequence: CASSLGLAGSQGEQFF.

This clone was recorded a few times. The chain recombines TRBV5-6 with TRBJ2-7; TRBD2 matches 9 bases. With V trimmed by 5 bases and J by 3 bases, 12 bases remained unmatched. Germline assignment: CDR1 SGHDT and CDR2 YYEEEE. The length of the CDR3 is 16 residues. CDR3 sequence: CASSSIAGDGGYEQYF. As DNA, the CDR3 is TGTGCCAGCAGTTCGATAGCGGGAGATGGGGGCTACGAGCAGTACTTC.

V is TRBV11-2 and J is TRBJ2-7; 11 positions agree with TRBD2. J gave up 3 bases and V 5 bases, and 9 bases lay outside the gene matches. The CDR3 runs 16 residues. The germline CDR1 and CDR2 sequences are SGHAT and FQNNGV. CDR3 in amino acids: CASSLSTSGTIYEQYF. The DNA of the CDR3 is TGTGCCAGCAGCCTCTCGACTAGCGGGACCATCTACGAGCAGTACTTC.

This chain joins TRBV6-1 and TRBJ1-1, with a tentative D call TRBD1 (6 bases). V was clipped by 1 base and J by 1 base, with 7 bases between them. Germline CDR1 MNHNS, CDR2 SASEGT. This CDR3 contains 14 residues. CDR3 sequence (DNA): TGTGCCAGCAGTGAAGACAGGGCGAACACTGAAGCTTTCTTT. Translation: CASSEDRANTEAFF.

This chain joins TRBV19 and TRBJ2-3; D not resolved. Germline values: CDR1 LNHDA, CDR2 SQIVND (reference sequence). This CDR3 contains 13 residues. The V end was cut by 3 bases, the J end by 1 base, with 5 bases between. The chain's CDR3 is CASSIQGTDTQYF. CDR3 DNA sequence: TGTGCCAGTAGTATCCAGGGCACAGATACGCAGTATTTT.

This clone has a single count. The rearrangement links TRBV2 to TRBJ2-2; TRBD1 might be the D (6 bases). CDR3 size: 13 residues. Germline CDR1 is SNHLY and CDR2 is FYNNEI. V was shortened by 4 bases and J by 6 bases, with 9 bases between the two germline ends. CDR3 coding DNA: TGTGCCAGCAGTGTGGGACAAGCCGGGGAGCTGTTTTTT. Amino acid sequence: CASSVGQAGELFF. Using reference TRBV2 and TRBJ2-2 for the parts outside the CDR3, the full variable domain is EPEVTQTPSHQVTQMGQEVILRCVPISNHLYFYWYRQILGQKVEFLVSFYNNEISEKSEIFDDQFSVERPDGSNFTLKIRSTKLEDSAMYFCASSVGQAGELFFGEGSRLTVL.

This clone was recorded a few times. The rearrangement joins TRBV10-2 to TRBJ2-7; D is undetermined. CDR1 WSHSY and CDR2 SAAADI come from the germline V gene. The CDR3 is made up of 12 amino acids. Trimming pared 1 base from V and 5 bases from J, leaving 6 bases between. The CDR3 here is CASSELDHEQYF. CDR3 sequence (DNA): TGCGCCAGCAGTGAGTTAGACCACGAGCAGTACTTC.

This clone appeared a single time. The chain is built from TRBV3-1 (or the pseudogene TRBV3-2) and TRBJ1-1, with D perhaps matching TRBD1 (5 bases). The germline CDR1 and CDR2 sequences are LGHDT and YNNKEL (reference sequence). Trimming took 1 base from V and 11 from J, leaving 20 bases between them. The CDR3 runs 15 residues. CDR3 coding DNA: TGTGCCAGCAGCCAAGGATCCGGGACTTCAGTAGGTGCTTTCTTT. It is translated as CASSQGSGTSVGAFF.

The rearrangement joins TRBV15 to TRBJ2-3, with D possibly matching TRBD2 (5 bases). The germline CDR1 and CDR2 sequences are LNHNV and YYDKDF (reference sequence). The V end lost 0 bases, the J end lost 5 bases, and 15 bases lay between the germline ends. The CDR3 length is 16 residues. DNA for the CDR3: TGTGCCACCAGCAGAGATCCGGGGTTATCTCAAGATACGCAGTATTTT. Translating it yields CATSRDPGLSQDTQYF.

V usage is TRBV18 and J usage is TRBJ1-4; D not certain. Germline V CDR1 and CDR2: KGHSH, LQKENI. The CDR3 runs 14 residues. V lost 3 bases and J lost 10, with 15 bases in between. The CDR3 is CASSPGVPSSKLFF. The CDR3 bases are TGTGCCAGCTCACCCGGAGTCCCCTCATCAAAACTGTTTTTT.

CDR3 coding DNA: TGTGCCAGCTCACCGACTAGCGGGAGGGCCAATGAGCAGTTCTTC. Translating it yields CASSPTSGRANEQFF. V and J are TRBV18 and TRBJ2-1; TRBD2 matches 14 bases. The J segment lost 6 bases and the V segment lost 3 bases, leaving 1 base of the junction unmatched. This CDR3 has 15 residues. CDR1 is KGHSH and CDR2 is LQKENI in the germline V gene.

The chain joins TRBV14 to TRBJ2-2; perhaps D is TRBD1 or TRBD2 (5 bases each). The CDR3 totals 15 residues. Germline CDR1 SGHDN, CDR2 FVKESK. Trimming removed 1 base at V and 1 base at J, with 7 bases between. The CDR3 nucleotides are TGTGCCAGCAGCCAAGTTGGGGGGAACACCGGGGAGCTGTTTTTT. Protein sequence: CASSQVGGNTGELFF. Filled out from reference TRBV14 and TRBJ2-2, the complete variable domain reads EAGVTQFPSHSVIEKGQTVTLRCDPISGHDNLYWYRRVMGKEIKFLLHFVKESKQDESGMPNNRFLAERTGGTYSTLKVQPAELEDSGVYFCASSQVGGNTGELFFGEGSRLTVL.

The J gene is TRBJ1-2, the V gene TRBV3-1 (or the pseudogene TRBV3-2); TRBD1 aligns across 7 bases. The J segment lost 6 bases and the V segment lost 4 bases, leaving 2 bases of the junction unmatched. The CDR3 loop spans 12 amino acids. Germline V gene data show CDR1 as LGHDT and CDR2 as YNNKEL (reference sequence). The CDR3 region is CASSLGGHGYTF. The CDR3 DNA is TGTGCCAGCAGCCTAGGGGGCCATGGCTACACCTTC.

The J gene is TRBJ2-7, the V gene TRBV3-1 (or the pseudogene TRBV3-2); D is possibly TRBD2 (6 bases). Germline V gene data show CDR1 as LGHDT and CDR2 as YNNKEL (reference sequence). V was cut by 6 bases and J by 7 bases, with 13 bases left in between. The CDR3 has 12 residues. CDR3: CASRNSGGEQYF. CDR3 DNA: TGTGCCAGCAGGAACTCCGGAGGGGAGCAGTACTTC.

The chain has TRBV29-1 and TRBJ1-4, with D tentatively TRBD1 (5 bases). Germline V gives CDR1 SQVTM, CDR2 ANQGSEA. The ends were cut back, 5 bases at V and 0 bases at J, with 16 bases in the middle. CDR3 length equals 16 residues. As DNA, the CDR3 is TGCAGCGTTACCGACAGAGCCGGTGCAACTAATGAAAAACTGTTTTTT. Translating it yields CSVTDRAGATNEKLFF.

The chain has TRBV12-3 or TRBV12-4 and TRBJ1-2; D perhaps matches TRBD1 (6 bases). The V gene lost 6 bases and the J gene lost 5 bases, with 13 bases spanning the gap. CDR3 length equals 13 residues. Here the CDR3 reads CASRIQGGYGYTF. Written as DNA, the CDR3 is TGTGCCAGCAGAATACAGGGAGGGTATGGCTACACCTTC.

J is TRBJ1-6 and V is TRBV10-2; 10 bases match TRBD1. Germline trimming cut 4 bases from V and 10 bases from J; bases unmatched to any gene: 10. The germline V gene has CDR1 WSHSY and CDR2 SAAADI. The CDR3 is made up of 16 amino acids. CDR3 protein: CASSVKGQGLGSPLHF. In DNA form, the CDR3 reads TGCGCCAGCAGTGTAAAGGGACAGGGGCTTGGGTCACCCCTCCACTTT.

The V gene is TRBV28, the J gene TRBJ1-3; the match to TRBD1 covers 9 bases. Unmatched junction bases numbered 7, after V lost 2 bases and J lost 2 bases. The length of the CDR3 is 17 residues. Per the germline V gene, CDR1 is MDHEN and CDR2 is SYDVKM. CDR3 bases: TGTGCCAGCAGTTTAGGGGACAGGGTGCTCGCTGGAAACACCATATATTTT. Translating gives CASSLGDRVLAGNTIYF. Full variable domain (outside the CDR3, taken from reference TRBV28 and TRBJ1-3): DVKVTQSSRYLVKRTGEKVFLECVQDMDHENMFWYRQDPGLGLRLIYFSYDVKMKEKGDIPEGYSVSREKKERFSLILESASTNQTSMYLCASSLGDRVLAGNTIYFGEGSWLTVV.

This clone was recorded once. The chain couples TRBV6-5 to TRBJ1-1; D is unclear. This CDR3 region has 15 residues. V was cut by 7 bases and J by 0 bases, with 15 bases left in between. Germline-derived CDR1 and CDR2 are MNHEY and SVGAGI. The CDR3 DNA is TGTGCCAGCATTCTCGGAGGAACCATGAACACTGAAGCTTTCTTT. Amino acid sequence: CASILGGTMNTEAFF.

V and J are TRBV18 and TRBJ2-3; a possible D gene is TRBD2 (5 bases). Germline V CDR1 and CDR2: KGHSH, LQKENI. With 3 bases removed from V and 2 bases from J, the gap between germline ends came to 9 bases. CDR3 size: 14 residues. CDR3 protein: CASSPRGYTDTQYF. DNA of the CDR3: TGTGCCAGCTCACCGCGAGGGTACACAGATACGCAGTATTTT.

The chain is built from TRBV10-1 and TRBJ2-3, with D unresolved. The CDR3 is 16 amino acids. The germline CDR1 and CDR2 sequences are WNHNN and SYGVQD (reference sequence). With 4 bases removed from V and 0 bases from J, the gap between germline ends came to 14 bases. The CDR3 bases are TGCGCCAGCAGTGCCCGACCACTCTCTAGCACAGATACGCAGTATTTT. As protein: CASSARPLSSTDTQYF.

This clone is deemed medium-sized. J is TRBJ2-3 and V is TRBV6-2 or TRBV6-3; tentative D call: TRBD1 (5 bases). CDR3 length equals 15 residues. The germline V and J ends were trimmed by 0 bases and 2 bases, with 9 bases remaining between them. In germline, CDR1 is MNHEY, CDR2 SVGEGT. CDR3 loop: CASSYSRTYTDTQYF. The CDR3 bases are TGTGCCAGCAGTTACTCACGGACATACACAGATACGCAGTATTTT.

This chain uses TRBV27 with TRBJ1-1; maybe TRBD1 (5 bases). The CDR3 contains 13 residues. Germline CDR1 reads MNHEY; CDR2 reads SMNVEV (reference sequence). Trimming cost V 4 bases and J 2 bases, with 8 bases left between them. The CDR3 DNA reads as TGTGCCAGCAGTTATAGGGGAAACACTGAAGCTTTCTTT. It encodes CASSYRGNTEAFF.

The chain combines TRBV30 with TRBJ1-1; 9 bases are a match to TRBD1. V was pared by 4 bases and J by 1 base, with 4 bases of the junction left unmatched. Per the germline V gene, CDR1 is GTSNPN and CDR2 is SVGIG (reference sequence). This CDR3 is built from 14 residues. CDR3 in amino acids: CAWTQTGGNTEAFF. The DNA for the CDR3 is TGTGCCTGGACCCAGACAGGGGGGAACACTGAAGCTTTCTTT.

The chain uses TRBV24-1 and TRBJ2-7; 7 nucleotides match TRBD1. V dropped 6 bases and J dropped 3; count of bases not matched to a gene: 10. The germline CDR1 and CDR2 sequences are KGHDR and SFDVKD. The CDR3 spans 15 residues. The CDR3 DNA reads TGTGCCACCAGTCCAAGCCCCAACAGGGGCTACGAGCAGTACTTC. This translates into CATSPSPNRGYEQYF.

V is TRBV18 and J is TRBJ2-3, with 7 bases identical to TRBD1. Per germline, CDR1 KGHSH and CDR2 LQKENI. Trimming removed 6 bases from V and 2 bases from J; junction bases left unmatched: 8. The CDR3 has 15 residues. CDR3 bases: TGTGCCAGCTCCCCCCTCCAGGGGGTCACAGATACGCAGTATTTT. Its translation: CASSPLQGVTDTQYF.